Each of the 20 T cell receptor beta chains below was sequenced from the same sample in a study of blood T cell repertoires in COVID-19. Profiled with immunoSEQ multiplex PCR; TCRdb holds only in-frame clones, not every one. The table includes 150,000 to 200,000 clones, 84% detected once. The material sequenced was peripheral blood. Receptors originate from a man aged 40-49 years who had recovered from COVID-19.

This clone came up a few times. The chain joins TRBV30 to TRBJ2-1; D gene unclear. The length of the CDR3 is 12 residues. CDR1 and CDR2 from the germline V gene are GTSNPN and SVGIG (reference sequence). V lost 2 bases to trimming and J lost 8 bases, with 10 bases between them. In DNA, the CDR3 is TGTGCCTGGAGTTCTTCTTCCGATGAGCAGTTCTTC. Its translation is CAWSSSSDEQFF. Supplemented by reference TRBV30 and TRBJ2-1, the full variable domain reads SQTIHQWPATLVQPVGSPLSLECTVEGTSNPNLYWYRQAAGRGLQLLFYSVGIGQISSEVPQNLSASRPQDRQFILSSKKLLLSDSGFYLCAWSSSSDEQFFGPGTRLTVL.

The chain carries TRBV18 and TRBJ2-3; 7 bases match TRBD2. Unmatched junction bases numbered 8, after V lost 6 bases and J lost 5 bases. Looked up from germline, CDR1 is KGHSH and CDR2 is LQKENI. There are 14 residues in the CDR3. The CDR3 sequence: CASSSGGGGDTQYF. In nucleotides, the CDR3 is TGTGCCAGCTCTTCCGGCGGGGGTGGAGATACGCAGTATTTT.

The rearrangement joins TRBV5-5 to TRBJ1-2; unclear D gene. CDR1 is SGHKS and CDR2 is YYEKEE in the germline V gene (reference sequence). V gave up 0 bases and J gave up 5 bases, with 8 bases separating them. The length of the CDR3 is 13 residues. The chain's CDR3 is CASSLAPGYGYTF. In nucleotides, the CDR3 is TGTGCCAGCAGCTTGGCCCCGGGGTATGGCTACACCTTC.

With regard to this clone: One junction end does not reproduce the germline sequence, and a read error may be involved. The chain carries TRBV15 and TRBJ2-7, with D possibly matching TRBD2 (5 bases). The CDR3 extends over 15 amino acids. In germline, CDR1 is LNHNV, CDR2 YYDKDF (reference sequence). The CDR3 reads CATSREAEASREQYF. DNA of the CDR3: TGTGCCACCAGCCGAGAGGCGGAGGCGTCACGCGAGCAGTACTTC.

The chain has TRBV28 and TRBJ1-6; unclear D gene. Trimming took 6 bases from V and 11 from J, leaving 11 bases between them. Germline CDR1 is MDHEN and CDR2 is SYDVKM. The CDR3 sequence is 12 residues long. The DNA of the CDR3 is TGTGCCAGCAGCCGAGAGAGTCCACCCCTCCACTTT. Its protein product is CASSRESPPLHF.

The chain recombines TRBV4-3 with TRBJ2-7, with a weak D call TRBD2 (5 bases). The V gene lost 0 bases and the J gene lost 1 base, with 10 bases spanning the gap. This CDR3 comprises 15 residues. In germline, CDR1 is LGHNA, CDR2 YSLEER. CDR3 bases: TGCGCCAGCAGCCAAGATCGGGGTGGGTCCTACGAGCAGTACTTC. Amino acid sequence: CASSQDRGGSYEQYF.

The chain employs TRBV11-2 and TRBJ1-2; no clear D gene. Deletions cut 1 base from V and 8 bases from J, with 11 bases between. CDR1 is SGHAT, CDR2 FQNNGV, per germline. This CDR3 region has 13 residues. The CDR3 DNA reads TGTGCCAGCAGCTTAGTAAGAGGGTTGGGCTACACCTTC. Its protein product is CASSLVRGLGYTF. Based on the CDR3 plus reference TRBV11-2 and TRBJ1-2, the full variable domain is EAGVAQSPRYKIIEKRQSVAFWCNPISGHATLYWYQQILGQGPKLLIQFQNNGVVDDSQLPKDRFSAERLKGVDSTLKIQPAKLEDSAVYLCASSLVRGLGYTFGSGTRLTVV.

The table lists this clone with a count of one. The rearrangement joins TRBV5-1 to TRBJ1-2; a possible D gene is TRBD1 (5 bases). The CDR3 runs 12 residues. V shed 6 bases and J shed 6 bases, with 12 bases lying between them. Germline CDR1 and CDR2: SGHRS and YFSETQ. Here the CDR3 DNA reads TGCGCCAGCACCCTTGGAGGGGATGGCTACACCTTC. Translating it yields CASTLGGDGYTF.

This clone was detected a few times. The chain uses TRBV5-4 and TRBJ2-3; 10 nucleotides agree with TRBD1. The V and J ends lost 5 bases and 6 bases, in that order; junction bases with no gene match: 12. CDR1 SGHNT and CDR2 YYREEE come from the germline V gene (reference sequence). The CDR3 runs to 16 residues. In DNA, the CDR3 is TGTGCCAGCAGATCACCCCGGGACAGGGGTTCGGATACGCAGTATTTT. It yields the protein CASRSPRDRGSDTQYF.

The chain is built from TRBV7-9 and TRBJ2-1; D is possibly TRBD2 (5 bases). Germline CDR1 SEHNR, CDR2 FQNEAQ (reference sequence). V was pared by 1 base and J by 15 bases, with 13 bases between. This CDR3 has 12 residues. CDR3 sequence: CASSLVVGIAFF. CDR3 DNA sequence: TGTGCCAGCAGCTTAGTGGTCGGGATAGCGTTCTTC.

This clone was found once. The genes are TRBV5-4 and TRBJ1-2; weak D call: TRBD1 (5 bases). The CDR3 runs to 17 residues. Germline CDR1 and CDR2: SGHNT and YYREEE (reference sequence). V gave up 0 bases and J gave up 4 bases, with 19 bases separating them. CDR3: CASSLGGTGGLGYGYTF. The CDR3 region has the DNA TGTGCCAGCAGCTTGGGGGGGACCGGGGGACTCGGCTATGGCTACACCTTC.

The V and J genes are TRBV11-2 and TRBJ1-2, with 8 bases lining up with TRBD1. The V gene's germline CDR1 is SGHAT and CDR2 FQNNGV. Trimming cost V 1 base and J 5 bases; bases outside gene matches: 6. The CDR3 extends over 15 amino acids. The CDR3 region is CASSLGARGPYGYTF. For the CDR3, the DNA is TGTGCCAGCAGCTTAGGGGCCAGGGGGCCTTATGGCTACACCTTC.

This clone was counted once. The chain recombines TRBV2 with TRBJ2-3; 8 bases match TRBD2. V shed 0 bases and J 6 bases; nucleotides not matched to a gene: 11. CDR3 length: 17 residues. Germline-derived CDR1 and CDR2 are SNHLY and FYNNEI. The CDR3 loop reads CASSEAGGGSSSDTQYF. In nucleotides, the CDR3 is TGTGCCAGCAGTGAAGCCGGGGGGGGTTCTAGTTCGGATACGCAGTATTTT.

This clone was observed once. The chain employs TRBV11-2 and TRBJ1-3; 8 bases agree with TRBD1. V was pared by 6 bases and J by 5 bases, with 6 bases of the junction left unmatched. The germline V gene encodes CDR1 SGHAT and CDR2 FQNNGV. The CDR3 consists of 14 residues. In DNA form, the CDR3 reads TGTGCCAGCAGTAGCGGACAGGGACGAAACACCATATATTTT. As protein: CASSSGQGRNTIYF. The whole variable domain, filled in from reference TRBV11-2 and TRBJ1-3, reads EAGVAQSPRYKIIEKRQSVAFWCNPISGHATLYWYQQILGQGPKLLIQFQNNGVVDDSQLPKDRFSAERLKGVDSTLKIQPAKLEDSAVYLCASSSGQGRNTIYFGEGSWLTVV.

The chain links TRBV27 to TRBJ2-3; maybe TRBD1 (6 bases). The CDR3 sequence is 17 residues long. V gave up 4 bases and J gave up 2 bases, with 19 bases separating them. Germline CDR1 MNHEY, CDR2 SMNVEV (reference sequence). The CDR3 protein is CASSSRLDSYSTDTQYF. The CDR3 bases are TGTGCCAGCAGTTCCCGCCTGGACAGCTATTCCACAGATACGCAGTATTTT.

The V and J genes are TRBV6-6 and TRBJ1-5, with a possible D match to TRBD1 (6 bases). The V end was cut by 7 bases, the J end by 9 bases, with 22 bases between. The germline gives CDR1 MNHNY, CDR2 SVGAGI (reference sequence). CDR3 length: 15 residues. The CDR3: CASTEDGGRFPPQHF. The CDR3 DNA sequence: TGTGCCAGCACCGAGGATGGGGGCCGCTTCCCGCCCCAGCATTTT.

The V gene is TRBV5-5, the J gene TRBJ1-4, with TRBD1 as a possible D gene (6 bases). The CDR3 runs to 14 residues. Deletions cut 0 bases from V and 7 bases from J, with 10 bases between. Germline values: CDR1 SGHKS, CDR2 YYEKEE (reference sequence). The CDR3: CASSLGGLGEKLFF. The CDR3 DNA is TGTGCCAGCAGCTTGGGGGGGCTCGGTGAAAAACTGTTTTTT.

Notes on this clone: The junction departs from the called germline gene at one end, perhaps through a read error. CDR3 in amino acids: CASREAGDTQYF. The CDR3 DNA reads TGTGCCAGCAGGGAAGCCGGAGATACGCAGTATTTT. The chain employs TRBV6-1 and TRBJ2-3; the D is unclear. The CDR3 contains 12 residues. Germline CDR1 and CDR2: MNHNS and SASEGT.

V is TRBV5-1 and J is TRBJ1-1; TRBD1 matches at 10 bases. J lost 7 bases, V lost 4 bases, and 4 bases had no gene match. This CDR3 spans 13 amino acids. From germline, CDR1 is SGHRS and CDR2 YFSETQ. The CDR3 is CASSPDRGIEAFF. The CDR3 bases are TGCGCCAGCAGCCCGGACAGGGGGATTGAAGCTTTCTTT. The whole variable domain, remainder taken from reference TRBV5-1 and TRBJ1-1, is KAGVTQTPRYLIKTRGQQVTLSCSPISGHRSVSWYQQTPGQGLQFLFEYFSETQRNKGNFPGRFSGRQFSNSRSEMNVSTLELGDSALYLCASSPDRGIEAFFGQGTRLTVV.

V is TRBV5-1 and J is TRBJ1-4; D not resolved. Germline V gene data show CDR1 as SGHRS and CDR2 as YFSETQ. V was clipped by 4 bases and J by 2 bases, with 9 bases between them. There are 14 residues in the CDR3. The CDR3 DNA reads TGCGCCAGCAGCCCTATGTCGACTAATGAAAAACTGTTTTTT. Its translation is CASSPMSTNEKLFF.